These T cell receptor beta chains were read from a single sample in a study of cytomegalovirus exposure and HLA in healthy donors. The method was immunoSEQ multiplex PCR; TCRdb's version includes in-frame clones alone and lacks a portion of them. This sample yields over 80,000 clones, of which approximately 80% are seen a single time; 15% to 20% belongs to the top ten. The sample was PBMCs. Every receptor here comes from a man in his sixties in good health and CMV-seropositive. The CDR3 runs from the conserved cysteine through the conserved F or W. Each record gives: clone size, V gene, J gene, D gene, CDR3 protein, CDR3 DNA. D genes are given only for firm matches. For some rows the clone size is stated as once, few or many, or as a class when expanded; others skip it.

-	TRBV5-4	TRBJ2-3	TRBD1	CASSIRDRAPTQYF	TGTGCCAGCAGCATCCGGGACAGGGCACCCACGCAGTATTTT
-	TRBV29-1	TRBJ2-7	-	CSVGKQVNVNEQYF	TGCAGCGTTGGCAAACAGGTGAATGTAAACGAGCAGTACTTC
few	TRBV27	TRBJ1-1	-	CASSLLLTTGNTEAFF	TGTGCCAGCAGTTTATTATTAACAACAGGGAACACTGAAGCTTTCTTT
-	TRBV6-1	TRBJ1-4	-	CASKSGAGSEKLFF	TGTGCCAGCAAATCTGGTGCCGGGAGTGAAAAACTGTTTTTT
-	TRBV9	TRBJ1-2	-	CASSAHNYGYTF	TGTGCCAGCAGCGCCCATAACTATGGCTACACCTTC
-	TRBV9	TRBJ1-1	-	CASSSGTHRGTEAFF	TGTGCCAGCAGTTCCGGGACACACAGAGGAACTGAAGCTTTCTTT
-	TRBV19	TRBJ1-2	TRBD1	CASLMGDRGRGYTF	TGTGCCAGCCTTATGGGGGACAGGGGACGTGGCTACACCTTC
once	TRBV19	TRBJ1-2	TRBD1	CASRRPGQGKFYGYTF	TGTGCCAGTAGACGGCCGGGACAGGGGAAATTCTATGGCTACACCTTC
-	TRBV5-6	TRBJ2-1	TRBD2	CASSLITSGSYNEQFF	TGTGCCAGCAGCTTGATTACTAGCGGTTCCTACAATGAGCAGTTCTTC
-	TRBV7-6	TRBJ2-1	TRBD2	CASSIAGTNSYNEQFF	TGTGCCAGCAGCATTGCCGGGACTAACTCCTACAATGAGCAGTTCTTC
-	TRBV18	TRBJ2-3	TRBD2	CASSLPGLYTDTQYF	TGTGCCAGCTCACTTCCGGGACTATACACAGATACGCAGTATTTT
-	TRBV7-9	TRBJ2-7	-	CASKPSAGSYEQYF	TGTGCCAGCAAACCGTCGGCAGGGTCCTACGAGCAGTACTTC
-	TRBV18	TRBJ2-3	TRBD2	CASSPLPGLAGVNTDTQYF	TGTGCCAGCTCACCACTTCCGGGACTAGCGGGGGTAAACACAGATACGCAGTATTTT
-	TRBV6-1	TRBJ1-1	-	CASTSAGVGTEAFF	TGTGCCAGCACCTCGGCGGGGGTTGGCACTGAAGCTTTCTTT
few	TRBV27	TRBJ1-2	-	CASSKRRTGGNGYTF	TGTGCCAGCAGTAAGAGGCGGACCGGGGGGAATGGCTACACCTTC
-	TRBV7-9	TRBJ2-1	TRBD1	CASSLGQGLNEQFF	TGTGCCAGCAGCTTAGGACAGGGGTTAAATGAGCAGTTCTTC
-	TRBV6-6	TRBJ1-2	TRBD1	CASRRTGSEGNYGYTF	TGTGCCAGCAGGCGGACAGGGTCCGAAGGGAACTATGGCTACACCTTC
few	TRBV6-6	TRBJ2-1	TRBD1	CAISRTGGYNEQFF	TGTGCCATTTCTCGGACAGGGGGCTACAATGAGCAGTTCTTC
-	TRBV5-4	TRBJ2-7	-	CASSSGWGVTYEQYF	TGTGCCAGCAGCTCCGGCTGGGGGGTTACCTACGAGCAGTACTTC
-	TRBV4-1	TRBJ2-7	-	CASSQGRQDSYEQYF	TGCGCCAGCAGCCAAGGAAGACAGGACTCCTACGAGCAGTACTTC
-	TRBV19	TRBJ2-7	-	CASSIVDSQSYEQYF	TGTGCCAGTAGTATTGTAGACAGCCAATCCTACGAGCAGTACTTC
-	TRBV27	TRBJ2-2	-	CASSLWAGTGELFF	TGTGCCAGCAGTTTGTGGGCAGGGACCGGGGAGCTGTTTTTT
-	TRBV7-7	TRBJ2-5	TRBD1	CASSPGQGVRAQYF	TGTGCTAGCAGCCCGGGACAGGGGGTACGTGCCCAGTACTTC
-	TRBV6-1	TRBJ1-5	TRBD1	CASLGQGAGQPQHF	TGTGCCAGCTTGGGACAGGGGGCCGGTCAGCCCCAGCATTTT
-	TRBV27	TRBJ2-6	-	CASSAQPGQSGANVLTF	TGTGCCAGCAGTGCGCAACCCGGACAGTCTGGGGCCAACGTCCTGACTTTC
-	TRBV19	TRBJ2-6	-	CASSILRANVLTF	TGTGCCAGTAGTATTCTTAGGGCCAACGTCCTGACTTTC
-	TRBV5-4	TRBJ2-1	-	CASSLGVSQLAGSEQFF	TGTGCCAGCAGCTTGGGGGTCAGTCAACTGGCAGGGTCTGAGCAGTTCTTC
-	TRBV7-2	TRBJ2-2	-	CASSLNSNTGELFF	TGTGCCAGCAGCTTAAACAGCAACACCGGGGAGCTGTTTTTT
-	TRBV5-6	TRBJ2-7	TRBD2	CASSLGLVGGEQYF	TGTGCCAGCAGCTTAGGACTAGTCGGGGGCGAGCAGTACTTC
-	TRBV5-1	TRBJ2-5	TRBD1	CASSLTKGQGRRETQYF	TGCGCCAGCAGCTTGACCAAGGGACAGGGCAGAAGGGAGACCCAGTACTTC
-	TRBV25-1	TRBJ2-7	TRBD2	CASIWEGRWGYF	TGTGCCAGCATATGGGAGGGACGCTGGGGTTACTTC
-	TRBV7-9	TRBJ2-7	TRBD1	CASSPPTGGTTYEQYF	TGTGCCAGCAGCCCCCCGACAGGGGGTACGACCTACGAGCAGTACTTC
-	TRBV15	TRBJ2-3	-	CATSRYLLSGTDTQYF	TGTGCCACCAGCAGATATCTCTTAAGCGGCACAGATACGCAGTATTTT